The entry that follows covers one TCR beta chain sequence. Its cognate antigen has yet to be identified. Base qualities are not at hand, and no much larger clone is one base apart. Looking up the germline V gene (reference sequence) yields CDR1 MNHEY and CDR2 SMNVEV. There are 18 amino acids in the CDR3, from cysteine to phenylalanine inclusive. The read is trimmed to its CDR3 DNA, 54 bases read in frame from base 1. V has 6 bases trimmed and J has 3 bases trimmed; junction bases matching no gene number 14. This record belongs to a study of blood T cell repertoires in COVID-19 (dated by TCRdb to 2018 to 2021). Background for the entire study: Samples from collaborators originated in the United States, Italy and Spain and spanned both the acute and convalescent phases of COVID-19. The prospective study material was composed of cDNA or gDNA derived from T cells, B-cell-depleted T cells, or PBMCs. The dataset comprised deeply sampled blood TCRbeta repertoires from subjects exposed to, actively infected with, or recovered from COVID-19. The repertoires were released in a freely available public database meant as a resource for research on the immune response to SARS-CoV-2. Samples were obtained from the ongoing ImmuneRACE study (first 160 participants) and from over 1,000 subjects provided by 6 global collaborators. A de-identified subject ID, COVID-19 status, age in years and sex were almost always included in the sample metadata. HLA class I and class II types, where available, came from metadata supplied by the sample provider rather than from assay-based typing.

TCRbeta CDR3 regions were amplified from genomic DNA using the immunoSEQ Assay, a bias-controlled multiplex PCR. On the authors' methods: Within the assay, amplification of reference gene primers was used to estimate how many nucleated cells each sample contained. To quantify the absolute abundance of each unique TCRbeta CDR3 rearrangement, sequence reads were collapsed and filtered. For each sample, productive Simpson clonality was calculated as the square root of Simpson's diversity index over productive rearrangements. The immuneACCESS repertoire file appears here via TCRdb, limited to in-frame rearrangements. These files lack a portion of the clones; in checked studies, under half of the deficit traces to unresolved V genes, and the cause of the others is not known. That table supplies the V and J calls and clone size; D and trimming were determined from the DNA. The sample profile shows approximately 390,000 clones; around 91% of them were found once. 6.5% of the sample goes to the ten largest clones.

Each collaborating institution followed its own protocols to collect whole blood in K2EDTA tubes. Collaborator samples were shipped for TCRbeta analysis as frozen whole blood, isolated PBMCs, or DNA extracted from either sample type. Points the paper makes about the study in general: How much clinical and demographic metadata was included differed by source and by participant, and the metadata was provided uncurated.

The V and J segments used are TRBV27 and TRBJ2-2; 9 middle bases align to TRBD1. This receptor was obtained from a young man with active or convalescent COVID-19. Sequencing was carried out using peripheral blood. The DNA sequence is TGTGCCAGCAGCGGATCACACAGGGGGCGCGGTTACACCGGGGAGCTGTTTTTT. Its amino acids are CASSGSHRGRGYTGELFF.